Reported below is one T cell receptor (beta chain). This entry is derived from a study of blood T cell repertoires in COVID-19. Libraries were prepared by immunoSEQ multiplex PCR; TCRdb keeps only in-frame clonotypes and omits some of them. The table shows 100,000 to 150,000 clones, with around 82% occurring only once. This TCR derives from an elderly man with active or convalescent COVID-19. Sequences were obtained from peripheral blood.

Here the CDR3 DNA reads TGTGCCAGCAGTCAAAACAGGGCAAGCTATAATTCACCCCTCCACTTT. Protein sequence: CASSQNRASYNSPLHF. The chain uses TRBV6-2 or TRBV6-3 and TRBJ1-6, with D tentatively TRBD1 (6 bases). The CDR3 has 16 amino acids. With 5 bases removed from V and 3 bases from J, the gap between germline ends came to 14 bases. Germline V lookup: CDR1 MNHEY, CDR2 SVGEGT.